The clone carrying this T cell receptor beta chain was counted once. Its antigen is currently unknown. These data come from a study of shared clonotypes between healthy human individuals. Study-wide background: Three plates each covered CD4 naive and memory; CD8 naive two, CD8 memory one.

Every one of the donors was a Caucasian adult that lived in Nashville, Tennessee. Naive CD4+ cells were CD45RA-selected; the remaining cells were memory. Overall study findings and caveats: Memory subsets generally showed smaller estimated richness than naive subsets did.

CDR3 size: 11 residues. Germline V gives CDR1 GTSNPN, CDR2 SVGIG (reference sequence). The V end was cut by 7 bases, the J end by 4 bases, with 10 bases between. The data were produced by immunoSEQ multiplex PCR, yet TCRdb's version contains in-frame clones alone and is incomplete. The sample records about 1 million clones, 75% being singletons. Input material: memory CD4+ T cells sorted from blood. Noted subset: CD45RA-negative fraction. J is TRBJ1-1 and V is TRBV30; D gene unclear. The origin of this receptor is a man younger than 30 in good health. The CDR3 DNA follows: TGTGCCTCAAATCGGGGCACTGAAGCTTTCTTT. Translating it yields CASNRGTEAFF. The entire variable domain, with the rest obtained from reference TRBV30 and TRBJ1-1, is as follows: SQTIHQWPATLVQPVGSPLSLECTVEGTSNPNLYWYRQAAGRGLQLLFYSVGIGQISSEVPQNLSASRPQDRQFILSSKKLLLSDSGFYLCASNRGTEAFFGQGTRLTVV.